Listed here are 5 T cell receptor beta chains from one sample, sequenced in a study of cytomegalovirus exposure and HLA in healthy donors (dated by TCRdb to 2015 to 2018). The library was built by means of the immunoSEQ multiplex PCR assay. For the multiplex PCR, a mixture combining 60 forward primers for TCR Vbeta segments and 13 reverse primers for TCR Jbeta segments was used. In its TCRdb copy, this immuneACCESS table keeps in-frame sequences only and misses some clones. Where compared with another copy, unresolved V genes explain less than half of these, and the others have no known cause. Within this sample are around 97,000 clones, with about 81% of them counted one time only. The top ten hold roughly 5.1% of the sample. Material: PBMCs. These TCRs come from a man between 35 and 55 years old in good health and CMV-seropositive.

The chain combines TRBV7-8 with TRBJ2-1; no clear D gene. The germline V gene has CDR1 SGHVS and CDR2 FQNEAQ. With 0 bases removed from V and 9 bases from J, the gap between germline ends came to 12 bases. This CDR3 is built from 14 residues. CDR3 sequence: CASSLAPLQSEQFF. The CDR3 DNA is TGTGCCAGCAGCTTAGCGCCCCTACAGAGTGAGCAGTTCTTC.

The chain links TRBV4-1 to TRBJ2-3; D not resolved. Germline V gene data show CDR1 as MGHRA and CDR2 as YSYEKL. V dropped 0 bases and J dropped 1 base, with 8 bases sitting between them. This CDR3 has 15 residues. CDR3 coding DNA: TGCGCCAGCAGCCAAGAAGTACAGCGCACAGATACGCAGTATTTT. This encodes CASSQEVQRTDTQYF.

The chain has TRBV12-5 and TRBJ1-1; D is perhaps TRBD1 (5 bases). Germline V gene data show CDR1 as LGHNT and CDR2 as FRNRAP. V lost 2 bases to trimming and J lost 8 bases, with 12 bases between them. This CDR3 has 13 amino acids. The CDR3: CASGLTGTPEAFF. Here the CDR3 DNA reads TGTGCTAGTGGTTTGACAGGAACTCCAGAAGCTTTCTTT.

The rearrangement links TRBV6-1 to TRBJ1-2, with D possibly TRBD1 on 5 matching bases. The germline gives CDR1 MNHNS, CDR2 SASEGT. V shed 5 bases and J shed 2 bases, with 9 bases lying between them. There are 13 residues in the CDR3. DNA for the CDR3: TGTGCCAGCAGTCGACAGAGAAACTATGGCTACACCTTC. This gives the protein CASSRQRNYGYTF.

This clone has just one count. This chain links TRBV5-1 with TRBJ2-1; D may be TRBD1 (5 bases). The V and J ends lost 4 bases and 4 bases respectively, with 9 bases between them. CDR3 length: 13 residues. Germline CDR1 reads SGHRS; CDR2 reads YFSETQ. CDR3 sequence (DNA): TGCGCCAGCAGCAATAGACAGTACAATGAGCAGTTCTTC. Translated: CASSNRQYNEQFF.